This record covers a single T cell receptor beta chain. Authors' analysis steps: From reference gene primer amplification, estimates of nucleated cell counts were derived. Assay used: immunoSEQ multiplex PCR; TCRdb lists only in-frame clones, some missing. V and J calls and clone size are those listed in that table; D and trimming were worked out from the DNA. The sample consists of around 94,000 clones, 84% of them appearing once. The CDR3 runs 15 residues. Trimming took 6 bases from V and 2 from J, leaving 13 bases between them. Germline CDR1 is MNHEY and CDR2 is SVGAGI. The data stem from a study of blood T cell repertoires in COVID-19. Across the whole study: Acute-phase and convalescent COVID-19 samples originated in the United States, Italy and Spain. The analysed material was cDNA or gDNA that came from T cells, B-cell-depleted T cells, or PBMCs.

The TCR comes from a human donor in a cohort sampled during active COVID-19. The chain recombines TRBV6-5 with TRBJ2-2; TRBD1 is a possible D gene (7 bases). What was sequenced was peripheral blood. CDR3 in amino acids: CASSGGTANTGELFF. The CDR3 nucleotides are TGTGCCAGCAGCGGCGGGACAGCAAACACCGGGGAGCTGTTTTTT.